The 16 T cell receptor beta chains presented below share a single source sample, sequenced in a study of T cell repertoires in ileal Crohn's disease. Method: immunoSEQ multiplex PCR; TCRdb's copy keeps in-frame clones and lacks some. The profile covers about 8,200 clones, with around 77% appearing a single time and 8% to 9.5% taken by the ten largest. Sequencing was carried out using ileal tissue. These receptors all stem from an adult with Crohn's disease.

The chain recombines TRBV23-1 with TRBJ2-5, with D unclear. TRBV23-1 is noted as an ORF with a role that remains uncertain. The CDR3 covers 15 residues. With 2 bases removed from V and 4 bases from J, the gap between germline ends came to 14 bases. This CDR3 reads CASSQHPPWRETQYF. CDR3 nucleotide sequence: TGCGCCAGCAGTCAACATCCCCCTTGGAGAGAGACCCAGTACTTC.

V usage is TRBV19 and J usage is TRBJ1-1; D remains unclear. Germline-derived CDR1 and CDR2 are LNHDA and SQIVND (reference sequence). The CDR3 is 14 residues long. V was clipped by 9 bases and J by 0 bases, with 14 bases between them. The CDR3 region has the DNA TGTGCCAGCCGCGGGAGTAACATGAACACTGAAGCTTTCTTT. Residues: CASRGSNMNTEAFF.

Concerning this clone itself: A junction end diverges from the germline sequence, so it may reflect a read error. The J gene is TRBJ2-7, the V gene TRBV2, with D perhaps TRBD2 (6 bases). Germline lookup yields CDR1 SNHLY and CDR2 FYNNEI. The CDR3 loop spans 13 amino acids. In DNA form, the CDR3 reads TGTGTCAGCAGTGAGTCAGCGGGTGCATCGAAGTACTTC. This codes for CVSSESAGASKYF. Full variable domain (rest looked up from reference TRBV2 and TRBJ2-7): EPEVTQTPSHQVTQMGQEVILRCVPISNHLYFYWYRQILGQKVEFLVSFYNNEISEKSEIFDDQFSVERPDGSNFTLKIRSTKLEDSAMYFCVSSESAGASKYFGPGTRLTVT.

This clone is a singleton in its sample. The chain has TRBV11-2 and TRBJ1-1; 7 bases align to TRBD1. The V and J ends lost 0 bases and 6 bases, in that order; junction bases with no gene match: 7. Germline V lookup: CDR1 SGHAT, CDR2 FQNNGV. The CDR3 covers 15 residues. CDR3 sequence (DNA): TGTGCCAGCAGCTTAGATGTAGGGGGCCGGGCTGAAGCTTTCTTT. Protein: CASSLDVGGRAEAFF.

The rearrangement joins TRBV27 to TRBJ1-1; 8 bases fit TRBD1. J lost 6 bases, V lost 6 bases, and 9 bases had no gene match. The CDR3 totals 14 residues. Looked up from germline, CDR1 is MNHEY and CDR2 is SMNVEV (reference sequence). The CDR3 DNA reads TGTGCCAGCAGCCCAACAGGGGGTCGCTCTGAAGCTTTCTTT. Residues: CASSPTGGRSEAFF.

The chain links TRBV7-8 to TRBJ1-5; D is possibly TRBD1 (5 bases). V gave up 2 bases and J gave up 2 bases, with 10 bases separating them. The CDR3 spans 15 residues. The germline CDR1 and CDR2 sequences are SGHVS and FQNEAQ. The CDR3 DNA is TGTGCCAGCAGCTTACAGGGAGGTGGCAATCAGCCCCAGCATTTT. Amino acid sequence: CASSLQGGGNQPQHF.

The chain is built from TRBV2 and TRBJ1-5; 9 bases agree with TRBD1. V shed 7 bases and J 1 base; nucleotides not matched to a gene: 8. The CDR3 spans 16 residues. Germline assignment: CDR1 SNHLY and CDR2 FYNNEI. DNA for the CDR3: TGTGCCAGCAAAAGGACAGGGGTGGTGAGCAATCAGCCCCAGCATTTT. Encoded protein: CASKRTGVVSNQPQHF.

This clone occurred a few times. The V gene is TRBV4-3, the J gene TRBJ1-1; a possible D gene is TRBD1 (6 bases). Germline V gives CDR1 LGHNA, CDR2 YSLEER. With 0 bases removed from V and 3 bases from J, the gap between germline ends came to 14 bases. The CDR3 runs to 16 residues. Written as DNA, the CDR3 is TGCGCCAGCAGCCAAGATGTCAGACAGGCCTACACTGAAGCTTTCTTT. Amino acid sequence: CASSQDVRQAYTEAFF.

V and J are TRBV7-9 and TRBJ1-5; TRBD1 agrees at 7 bases. The CDR3 spans 14 residues. With 3 bases clipped from V and 2 bases from J, the junction kept 1 base outside the gene matches. From germline, CDR1 is SEHNR and CDR2 FQNEAQ (reference sequence). The CDR3 DNA reads TGTGCCAGCAGCTTCGGGACAGGCAATCAGCCCCAGCATTTT. Residues: CASSFGTGNQPQHF.

The rearrangement uses TRBV9 and TRBJ2-5; the D is unclear. CDR1 SGDLS and CDR2 YYNGEE come from the germline V gene. V was pared by 0 bases and J by 3 bases, with 9 bases between. The CDR3 is 14 residues long. This chain's CDR3 is CASSVDGSKETQYF. CDR3 DNA sequence: TGTGCCAGCAGCGTAGATGGCAGTAAAGAGACCCAGTACTTC.

A single count supports this clone. CDR3 coding DNA: TGTGCCAGCAGCTTGTCCGGGACAGGGTTAAGCGAGCAGTACTTC. It yields the protein CASSLSGTGLSEQYF. The rearrangement uses TRBV13 and TRBJ2-7; 9 bases align to TRBD1. The J segment lost 6 bases and the V segment lost 3 bases, leaving 9 bases of the junction unmatched. CDR3 length: 15 amino acids. Germline V gene data show CDR1 as PRHDT and CDR2 as FYEKMQ (reference sequence).

V usage is TRBV6-1 and J usage is TRBJ2-7; 7 positions match TRBD1. Germline V gene data show CDR1 as MNHNS and CDR2 as SASEGT. V lost 3 bases to trimming and J lost 12 bases; unmatched junction nucleotides: 8. CDR3 size: 12 residues. The CDR3 here is CASSDGQGDRYF. CDR3 nucleotides: TGTGCCAGCAGTGACGGGCAGGGGGATCGGTACTTC.

The chain carries TRBV5-1 and TRBJ1-3; D is undetermined. Trimming left V 6 bases short and J 3 bases short, with 19 bases between. The germline V gene has CDR1 SGHRS and CDR2 YFSETQ. The CDR3 has 16 amino acids. Here the CDR3 DNA reads TGCGCCAGCAAAGTTACCCCCTCGGAGGTTGGAAACACCATATATTTT. Its translation: CASKVTPSEVGNTIYF.

This clone was detected once. CDR3 DNA: TGTGCCAGCAGTCTGACAGGGGCTAGGAATCAGCCCCAGCATTTT. Translated: CASSLTGARNQPQHF. This sequence joins TRBV28 and TRBJ1-5, with 8 nucleotides matching TRBD1. Losses at the gene ends were 5 bases for V and 4 bases for J; bases not matched to a gene: 7. Germline values: CDR1 MDHEN, CDR2 SYDVKM. The CDR3 runs to 15 residues.

This clone was seen a handful of times. The chain employs TRBV4-2 and TRBJ1-6, with D possibly matching TRBD1 (5 bases). V lost 0 bases, J lost 9 bases, and 6 bases lay in between. The germline gives CDR1 LGHNA, CDR2 YNFKEQ. The CDR3 length is 13 residues. The CDR3 sequence: CASSQEGGSPLHF. The CDR3, as DNA: TGTGCCAGCAGCCAAGAGGGGGGTTCACCCCTCCACTTT.

The chain has TRBV18 and TRBJ2-1; D might be TRBD2 (5 bases). Germline V gene data show CDR1 as KGHSH and CDR2 as LQKENI. V lost 2 bases and J 1 base, leaving 9 bases between the germline ends. The CDR3 is 15 amino acids. For the CDR3, the DNA is TGTGCCAGCTCACCATTTCCGGGGTCCTACAATGAGCAGTTCTTC. The encoded protein is CASSPFPGSYNEQFF.